The rows below give T cell receptor beta chains drawn from one sample of a study of graft-versus-host responses after intestinal transplantation. The table came from immunoSEQ multiplex PCR; TCRdb's copy has only in-frame clones and leaves some out. The sample shows 90,000 to 100,000 clones, roughly nine tenths of them seen only once. These TCRs are of unknown antigen specificity. This specimen was unstimulated CD8+ T cells sorted from spleen or lymph node cells, taken before intestinal transplant. The receptors originated from a human donor who received an intestinal transplant. Each CDR3 is given with its conserved first and last residue. A D gene is named only where the DNA matches it firmly. Rows may omit the clone size; those that give it use once, few, many or a size class.

j_gene: TRBJ2-7
len: 11
d_gene: NA
v_gene: TRBV20-1
abundance: medium-sized
CDR3aa: CSAGVLYEQYF
CDR3nt: TGCAGTGCAGGGGTGCTTTACGAGCAGTACTTC

j_gene: TRBJ2-2
len: 14
d_gene: NA
v_gene: TRBV7-9
abundance: NA
CDR3aa: CASSTSQVTEELFF
CDR3nt: TGTGCCAGCAGCACGTCCCAGGTGACCGAGGAGCTGTTTTTT

j_gene: TRBJ2-7
len: 12
d_gene: TRBD2
v_gene: TRBV6-6
abundance: NA
CDR3aa: CASRREGNEQYF
CDR3nt: TGTGCCAGCAGGCGGGAGGGTAACGAGCAGTACTTC

j_gene: TRBJ2-7
len: 16
d_gene: TRBD2
v_gene: TRBV30
abundance: NA
CDR3aa: CAWSGLEAGGSYEQYF
CDR3nt: TGTGCCTGGAGCGGACTGGAGGCGGGGGGCTCCTACGAGCAGTACTTC

j_gene: TRBJ1-3
len: 16
d_gene: NA
v_gene: TRBV7-9
abundance: NA
CDR3aa: CASSLRTTDSGNTIYF
CDR3nt: TGTGCCAGCAGCTTACGGACGACAGACTCTGGAAACACCATATATTTT

j_gene: TRBJ2-1
len: 17
d_gene: NA
v_gene: TRBV27
abundance: NA
CDR3aa: CASSLLVGRGLDNEQFF
CDR3nt: TGTGCCAGCAGTTTACTCGTCGGGCGGGGGCTAGACAATGAGCAGTTCTTC

j_gene: TRBJ2-3
len: 15
d_gene: NA
v_gene: TRBV4-1
abundance: NA
CDR3aa: CASSQVAGFKDTQYF
CDR3nt: TGCGCCAGCAGCCAAGTCGCCGGGTTTAAAGATACGCAGTATTTT

j_gene: TRBJ2-1
len: 15
d_gene: TRBD1
v_gene: TRBV6-5
abundance: NA
CDR3aa: CASSLDRASYNEQFF
CDR3nt: TGTGCCAGCAGCTTGGACAGGGCCTCCTACAATGAGCAGTTCTTC

j_gene: TRBJ2-5
len: 13
d_gene: NA
v_gene: TRBV29-1
abundance: NA
CDR3aa: CSVTLGVQETQYF
CDR3nt: TGCAGCGTCACACTCGGGGTCCAAGAGACCCAGTACTTC

j_gene: TRBJ2-7
len: 14
d_gene: TRBD1
v_gene: TRBV14
abundance: NA
CDR3aa: CASSPGQVLYEQYF
CDR3nt: TGTGCCAGCAGCCCAGGACAGGTTCTCTACGAGCAGTACTTC

j_gene: TRBJ2-7
len: 15
d_gene: NA
v_gene: TRBV10-1
abundance: NA
CDR3aa: CASSEERLGVVEQYF
CDR3nt: TGCGCCAGCAGTGAGGAGCGGTTGGGAGTTGTCGAGCAGTACTTC

j_gene: TRBJ1-2
len: 16
d_gene: TRBD1
v_gene: TRBV6-6
abundance: few
CDR3aa: CASSPGGGQGSYGYTF
CDR3nt: TGTGCCAGCAGTCCCGGCGGGGGACAGGGATCCTATGGCTACACCTTC

j_gene: TRBJ1-6
len: 14
d_gene: NA
v_gene: TRBV27
abundance: NA
CDR3aa: CASSLAGNNSPLHF
CDR3nt: TGTGCCAGCAGTTTAGCGGGGAATAATTCACCCCTCCACTTT

j_gene: TRBJ2-7
len: 14
d_gene: TRBD1
v_gene: TRBV30
abundance: few
CDR3aa: CAWATGGSSYEQYF
CDR3nt: TGTGCCTGGGCTACAGGGGGTAGCTCCTACGAGCAGTACTTC

j_gene: TRBJ2-1
len: 16
d_gene: TRBD2
v_gene: TRBV27
abundance: NA
CDR3aa: CASTTTSGKLYNEQFF
CDR3nt: TGTGCCAGTACAACCACTAGCGGGAAACTATACAATGAGCAGTTCTTC

j_gene: TRBJ1-4
len: 16
d_gene: NA
v_gene: TRBV6-4
abundance: NA
CDR3aa: CASSDSNPRGHEKLFF
CDR3nt: TGTGCCAGCAGTGACTCGAATCCCAGGGGCCATGAAAAACTGTTTTTT

j_gene: TRBJ1-2
len: 15
d_gene: NA
v_gene: TRBV7-9
abundance: NA
CDR3aa: CASSSSGEIDYGYTF
CDR3nt: TGTGCCAGCAGCTCTTCAGGGGAAATTGACTATGGCTACACCTTC

j_gene: TRBJ1-2
len: 14
d_gene: NA
v_gene: TRBV4-1
abundance: NA
CDR3aa: CASSQVTGFYGYTF
CDR3nt: TGCGCCAGCAGCCAAGTTACGGGTTTCTATGGCTACACCTTC

j_gene: TRBJ2-1
len: 14
d_gene: NA
v_gene: TRBV28
abundance: NA
CDR3aa: CASSFLRDYNEQFF
CDR3nt: TGTGCCAGCAGCTTCCTCCGGGACTACAATGAGCAGTTCTTC

j_gene: TRBJ2-1
len: 14
d_gene: TRBD2
v_gene: TRBV19
abundance: NA
CDR3aa: CASSISGTYNEQFF
CDR3nt: TGTGCCAGTAGTATAAGCGGGACCTACAATGAGCAGTTCTTC

j_gene: TRBJ2-1
len: 16
d_gene: NA
v_gene: TRBV4-1
abundance: NA
CDR3aa: CASSQDALAAYNEQFF
CDR3nt: TGCGCCAGCAGCCAAGATGCATTAGCGGCCTACAATGAGCAGTTCTTC

j_gene: TRBJ2-4
len: 19
d_gene: TRBD2
v_gene: TRBV19
abundance: NA
CDR3aa: CASSPEVGLAGEAKNIQYF
CDR3nt: TGTGCCAGTAGTCCAGAGGTTGGACTAGCGGGAGAAGCCAAAAACATTCAGTACTTC

j_gene: TRBJ2-6
len: 14
d_gene: NA
v_gene: TRBV7-9
abundance: NA
CDR3aa: CASRTGAGANVLTF
CDR3nt: TGTGCCAGCAGGACGGGAGCTGGGGCCAACGTCCTGACTTTC

j_gene: TRBJ2-1
len: 13
d_gene: NA
v_gene: TRBV19
abundance: NA
CDR3aa: CASSGMPYNEQFF
CDR3nt: TGTGCCAGTAGCGGGATGCCCTACAATGAGCAGTTCTTC

j_gene: TRBJ1-4
len: 13
d_gene: NA
v_gene: TRBV6-5
abundance: NA
CDR3aa: CASSFSPGEKLFF
CDR3nt: TGTGCCAGCAGTTTCTCCCCGGGAGAAAAACTGTTTTTT

j_gene: TRBJ2-7
len: 14
d_gene: TRBD1
v_gene: TRBV27
abundance: NA
CDR3aa: CASRPGTGISEQYF
CDR3nt: TGTGCCAGCAGACCCGGGACAGGGATATCCGAGCAGTACTTC

j_gene: TRBJ1-2
len: 13
d_gene: NA
v_gene: TRBV29-1
abundance: once
CDR3aa: CSVGPTGAYGYTF
CDR3nt: TGCAGCGTTGGCCCGACAGGCGCTTATGGCTACACCTTC

j_gene: TRBJ2-7
len: 13
d_gene: TRBD1
v_gene: TRBV7-9
abundance: many
CDR3aa: CASSGTGAHEQYF
CDR3nt: TGTGCCAGCAGCGGGACAGGAGCTCACGAGCAGTACTTC

j_gene: TRBJ2-1
len: 14
d_gene: TRBD2
v_gene: TRBV7-9
abundance: few
CDR3aa: CASATSGGIDEQFF
CDR3nt: TGTGCCAGCGCGACTAGCGGGGGGATTGATGAGCAGTTCTTC

j_gene: TRBJ1-5
len: 18
d_gene: NA
v_gene: TRBV4-3
abundance: NA
CDR3aa: CASSWGGVSIFSNQPQHF
CDR3nt: TGCGCCAGCAGTTGGGGAGGCGTCTCGATTTTTAGCAATCAGCCCCAGCATTTT

j_gene: TRBJ2-2
len: 13
d_gene: NA
v_gene: TRBV4-1
abundance: NA
CDR3aa: CASSPGLAKELFF
CDR3nt: TGCGCCAGCAGCCCAGGACTTGCAAAGGAGCTGTTTTTT

j_gene: TRBJ2-1
len: 14
d_gene: NA
v_gene: TRBV4-3
abundance: few
CDR3aa: CASSQDSRFDEQFF
CDR3nt: TGCGCCAGCAGCCAAGATTCGAGGTTTGACGAGCAGTTCTTC

j_gene: TRBJ1-4
len: 15
d_gene: NA
v_gene: TRBV4-1
abundance: NA
CDR3aa: CASSQDNRPMEKLFF
CDR3nt: TGCGCCAGCAGCCAAGATAACAGGCCGATGGAAAAACTGTTTTTT

j_gene: TRBJ1-1
len: 17
d_gene: NA
v_gene: TRBV19
abundance: NA
CDR3aa: CASSIPIDRPMNTEAFF
CDR3nt: TGTGCCAGTAGTATCCCTATTGACAGACCCATGAACACTGAAGCTTTCTTT

j_gene: TRBJ2-7
len: 13
d_gene: TRBD2
v_gene: TRBV4-1
abundance: once
CDR3aa: CASSHGRGREQYF
CDR3nt: TGCGCCAGCAGCCACGGGAGGGGGAGGGAGCAGTACTTC

j_gene: TRBJ1-2
len: 16
d_gene: TRBD1
v_gene: TRBV2
abundance: few
CDR3aa: CASREDPGQLLYGYTF
CDR3nt: TGTGCCAGCAGGGAGGACCCGGGACAGCTCTTATATGGCTACACCTTC

j_gene: TRBJ2-1
len: 13
d_gene: NA
v_gene: TRBV28
abundance: NA
CDR3aa: CASRAGTYTEQFF
CDR3nt: TGTGCCAGCAGGGCCGGGACTTACACTGAGCAGTTCTTC

j_gene: TRBJ2-5
len: 15
d_gene: TRBD1
v_gene: TRBV13
abundance: NA
CDR3aa: CASSGGTGARETQYF
CDR3nt: TGTGCCAGCAGCGGCGGGACAGGGGCACGCGAGACCCAGTACTTC

j_gene: TRBJ1-1
len: 14
d_gene: TRBD1
v_gene: TRBV6-5
abundance: NA
CDR3aa: CASSYSDRATEAFF
CDR3nt: TGTGCCAGCAGTTACTCGGACAGGGCTACTGAAGCTTTCTTT

j_gene: TRBJ2-2
len: 14
d_gene: NA
v_gene: TRBV5-5
abundance: NA
CDR3aa: CASSPPGNPGELFF
CDR3nt: TGTGCCAGCAGCCCACCAGGGAACCCCGGGGAGCTGTTTTTT

j_gene: TRBJ2-3
len: 15
d_gene: TRBD2
v_gene: TRBV9
abundance: NA
CDR3aa: CASSGTAGSADTQYF
CDR3nt: TGTGCCAGCAGCGGCACAGCGGGGTCGGCAGATACGCAGTATTTT

j_gene: TRBJ1-2
len: 19
d_gene: TRBD1
v_gene: TRBV5-1
abundance: NA
CDR3aa: CASSSQGRLDRPTGYGYTF
CDR3nt: TGCGCCAGCAGCTCACAGGGACGACTGGACAGGCCAACGGGCTATGGCTACACCTTC

j_gene: TRBJ2-1
len: 15
d_gene: NA
v_gene: TRBV27
abundance: NA
CDR3aa: CASSLLPASYNEQFF
CDR3nt: TGTGCCAGCAGTTTACTACCCGCCTCCTACAATGAGCAGTTCTTC

j_gene: TRBJ2-7
len: 15
d_gene: NA
v_gene: TRBV7-9
abundance: NA
CDR3aa: CASSSEGHNSYEQYF
CDR3nt: TGTGCCAGCAGCTCAGAGGGACATAACTCCTACGAGCAGTACTTC

j_gene: TRBJ1-4
len: 17
d_gene: TRBD1
v_gene: TRBV4-1
abundance: few
CDR3aa: CASSQIPGQGLNEKLFF
CDR3nt: TGCGCCAGCAGCCAGATCCCAGGACAGGGCCTTAATGAAAAACTGTTTTTT

j_gene: TRBJ1-1
len: 14
d_gene: TRBD1
v_gene: TRBV12-5
abundance: NA
CDR3aa: CASGWKAGGTEAFF
CDR3nt: TGTGCTAGTGGCTGGAAGGCAGGGGGCACTGAAGCTTTCTTT

j_gene: TRBJ1-2
len: 15
d_gene: NA
v_gene: TRBV4-1
abundance: NA
CDR3aa: CASSQERDNNYGYTF
CDR3nt: TGCGCCAGCAGCCAAGAAAGGGACAATAACTATGGCTACACCTTC

j_gene: TRBJ1-1
len: 12
d_gene: TRBD1
v_gene: TRBV19
abundance: once
CDR3aa: CASKQGFTEAFF
CDR3nt: TGTGCCAGTAAACAGGGGTTCACTGAAGCTTTCTTT

j_gene: TRBJ2-7
len: 11
d_gene: NA
v_gene: TRBV6-5
abundance: NA
CDR3aa: CASSYLYEQYF
CDR3nt: TGTGCCAGCAGTTACTTATACGAGCAGTACTTC

j_gene: TRBJ2-7
len: 15
d_gene: TRBD1
v_gene: TRBV19
abundance: NA
CDR3aa: CASTLGQGAHNEQYF
CDR3nt: TGTGCCAGTACCCTCGGGCAGGGGGCGCATAACGAGCAGTACTTC

j_gene: TRBJ1-2
len: 14
d_gene: NA
v_gene: TRBV7-9
abundance: NA
CDR3aa: CASSLSDRIYGYTF
CDR3nt: TGTGCCAGCAGCCTCTCTGACAGAATTTATGGCTACACCTTC

j_gene: TRBJ1-2
len: 15
d_gene: TRBD1
v_gene: TRBV5-1
abundance: few
CDR3aa: CASSGDRTTNYGYTF
CDR3nt: TGCGCCAGCAGCGGGGACAGGACCACCAACTATGGCTACACCTTC

j_gene: TRBJ2-7
len: 15
d_gene: TRBD1
v_gene: TRBV2
abundance: NA
CDR3aa: CASSEETGKFHEQYF
CDR3nt: TGTGCCAGCAGTGAAGAGACAGGGAAATTCCACGAGCAGTACTTC

j_gene: TRBJ1-2
len: 12
d_gene: NA
v_gene: TRBV29-1
abundance: NA
CDR3aa: CSVDEENYGYTF
CDR3nt: TGCAGCGTTGATGAGGAAAACTATGGCTACACCTTC